The rows below give T cell receptor beta chains drawn from one sample of a study of T-cell memory formation after mild COVID-19. In TCRdb, the 5' RACE reads were re-called with MiXCR into one record per CDR3 protein. The sample has under 250,000 distinct CDR3 sequences, around 30% seen once. Source material: PBMCs or a T cell subset sorted from them (not recorded which). The receptor source for this set is an adult woman who had mild COVID-19 (a few samples of this study predate the infection). Cell type and time point are not known. Both conserved end residues are part of each CDR3.

v_call cdr3_aa
TRBV12-3/TRBV12-4 CASSLGLEQYF
TRBV2 CASRDRTGLEKLFF
TRBV10-3 CAISESTPNTEAFF
TRBV7-6 CASSKGGNTGELFF
TRBV6-6 CASSLPNTDTQYF
TRBV5-6 CASSFRREYPGANVLTF
TRBV7-3 CASSPGTAYNEQFF
TRBV6-5 CASSYSGGNRDTQYF
TRBV7-6 CASSSTPKDGYTF
TRBV27 CASSLTFWASGRPEQFF
TRBV11-2 CASSLSGEGFDEQFF
TRBV11-2 CASSYGTLNTEAFF
TRBV6-6 CASSYSQGMNTEAFF
TRBV24-1 CATSDLLAGGRNEQFF
TRBV6-1 CASSGGIGETQYF
TRBV12-3/TRBV12-4 CASSLESGLNTEAFF
TRBV25-1 CASTLTTEAFF
TRBV7-9 CASSHPAGWSNGYTF
TRBV12-3/TRBV12-4 CASSLGRVGQPQHF
TRBV24-1 CATSDPGQGINEQFF
TRBV12-3/TRBV12-4 CASTPRADLSGNTIYF
TRBV7-2 CASSNQGVEKLFF
TRBV18 CASSPVFLRAGEQFF
TRBV5-1 CASSLLTGGLYNEQFF
TRBV12-3/TRBV12-4 CASSLFGDKRLNEQFF
TRBV5-1 CASSPELDSPLHF
TRBV12-3/TRBV12-4 CASSTGGQESPLHF
TRBV5-1 CASSLAELGGGEQYF
TRBV5-6 CASSPGLAGEDEQYF